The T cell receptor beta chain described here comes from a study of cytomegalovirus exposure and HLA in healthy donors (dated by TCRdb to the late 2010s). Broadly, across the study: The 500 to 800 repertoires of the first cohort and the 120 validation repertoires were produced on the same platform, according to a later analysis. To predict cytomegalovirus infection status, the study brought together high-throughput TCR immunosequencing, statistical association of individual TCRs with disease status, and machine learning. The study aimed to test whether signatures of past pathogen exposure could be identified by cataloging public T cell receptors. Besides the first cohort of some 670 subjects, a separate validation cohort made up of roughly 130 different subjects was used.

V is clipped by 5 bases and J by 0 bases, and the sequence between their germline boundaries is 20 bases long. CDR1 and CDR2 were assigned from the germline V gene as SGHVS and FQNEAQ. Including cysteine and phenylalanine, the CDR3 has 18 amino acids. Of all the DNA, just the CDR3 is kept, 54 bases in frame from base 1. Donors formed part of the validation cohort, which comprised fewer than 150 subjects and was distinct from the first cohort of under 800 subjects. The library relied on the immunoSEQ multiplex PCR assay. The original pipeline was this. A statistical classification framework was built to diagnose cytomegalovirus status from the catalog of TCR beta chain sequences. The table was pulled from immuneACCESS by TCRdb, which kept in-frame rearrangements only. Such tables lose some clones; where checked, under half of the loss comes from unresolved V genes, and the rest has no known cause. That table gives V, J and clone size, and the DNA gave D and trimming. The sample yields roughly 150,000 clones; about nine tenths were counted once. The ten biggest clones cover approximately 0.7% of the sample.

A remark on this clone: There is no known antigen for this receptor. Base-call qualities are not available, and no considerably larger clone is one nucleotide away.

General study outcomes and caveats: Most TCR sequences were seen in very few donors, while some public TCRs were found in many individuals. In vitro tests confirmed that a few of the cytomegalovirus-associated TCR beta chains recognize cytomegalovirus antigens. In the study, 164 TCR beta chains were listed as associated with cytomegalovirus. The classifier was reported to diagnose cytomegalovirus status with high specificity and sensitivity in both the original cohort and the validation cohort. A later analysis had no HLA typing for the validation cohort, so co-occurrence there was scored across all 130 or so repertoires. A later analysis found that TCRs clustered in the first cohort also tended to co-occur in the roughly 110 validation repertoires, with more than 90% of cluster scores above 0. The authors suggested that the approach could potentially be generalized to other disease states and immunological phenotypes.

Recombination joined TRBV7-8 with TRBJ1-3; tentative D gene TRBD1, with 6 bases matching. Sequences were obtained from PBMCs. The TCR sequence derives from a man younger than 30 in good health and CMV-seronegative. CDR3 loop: CASSLESGHRISGNTIYF. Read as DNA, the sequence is TGTGCCAGCAGCCTAGAGTCGGGACACCGGATCTCTGGAAACACCATATATTTT.